Detailed here is one T cell receptor beta chain. Repertoires were generated with immunoSEQ multiplex PCR, while TCRdb's copy carries only in-frame clones and drops some. Counted here are about 79,000 clones, under 95% occurring once; the ten biggest clones make up around 1.3%. The data were obtained in a study of control samples from healthy donors and cancer patients. The CDR3 extends over 17 amino acids. Germline trimming cut 1 base from V and 4 bases from J; bases unmatched to any gene: 10. Germline CDR1 SGHVS, CDR2 FNYEAQ. Sequenced material: PBMCs. The receptor was derived from a woman aged 40 to 50 with lung cancer. The chain has TRBV7-6 and TRBJ2-3, with TRBD2 matching over 8 bases. The CDR3 region has the DNA TGTGCCAGCAGCTTAGGGGTCCGGGGGGGAACAGCAGATACGCAGTATTTT. Protein product: CASSLGVRGGTADTQYF.